Listed below are T cell receptor beta chains from one sample, sequenced in a study of T-cell reconstitution after alpha-beta-depleted transplantation in children. TCRdb fed the PCR reads into MiXCR, producing one record per CDR3 protein. The data contain around 700,000 distinct CDR3 sequences, about 12% of them singletons. The specimen comprised PBMCs, sampled before TCRalphabeta/CD19-depleted stem cell transplant. The source is a girl aged 2 to 9 with congenital amegakaryocytic thrombocytopenia, due to receive a stem cell transplant. Each CDR3 is given with its conserved first and last residue. Fields, in order: D gene, V gene, J gene, clone size, CDR3 protein, CDR3 DNA. A D gene is named only where the DNA matches it firmly. Expanded clones get a size class; other rows say once, few or many, or leave the size out.

D gene: TRBD1; V gene: TRBV12-3/TRBV12-4; J gene: TRBJ1-4; clone size: .; CDR3 protein: CASSSGPGGEKLFF; CDR3 DNA: TGTGCCAGCAGTTCAGGGCCAGGGGGAGAAAAACTGTTTTTT
D gene: .; V gene: TRBV20-1; J gene: TRBJ1-6; clone size: many; CDR3 protein: CSARTGTNNSPLHF; CDR3 DNA: TGCAGTGCTAGGACCGGGACAAATAATTCACCCCTCCACTTT
D gene: TRBD2; V gene: TRBV7-9; J gene: TRBJ2-1; clone size: few; CDR3 protein: CASSFVAGGMNEQFF; CDR3 DNA: TGTGCCAGCAGCTTTGTAGCGGGAGGGATGAATGAGCAGTTCTTC
D gene: .; V gene: TRBV20-1; J gene: TRBJ2-3; clone size: many; CDR3 protein: CSARATGTLKDTQYF; CDR3 DNA: TGCAGTGCTAGGGCCACCGGGACTTTAAAAGATACGCAGTATTTT
D gene: .; V gene: TRBV7-8; J gene: TRBJ2-7; clone size: .; CDR3 protein: CASSFTDERYEQYF; CDR3 DNA: TGTGCCAGCAGCTTTACGGATGAGAGATACGAGCAGTACTTC
D gene: TRBD1; V gene: TRBV5-1; J gene: TRBJ2-3; clone size: few; CDR3 protein: CASSLETGETDTQYF; CDR3 DNA: TGCGCCAGCAGCTTGGAGACAGGGGAAACAGATACGCAGTATTTT
D gene: .; V gene: TRBV5-1; J gene: TRBJ1-4; clone size: many; CDR3 protein: CASSLERTNEKLFF; CDR3 DNA: TGCGCCAGCAGCTTGGAGCGAACTAATGAAAAACTGTTTTTT
D gene: TRBD2; V gene: TRBV5-1; J gene: TRBJ2-1; clone size: few; CDR3 protein: CASSLSLAGSNEQFF; CDR3 DNA: TGCGCCAGCAGCTTGTCTCTAGCGGGAAGCAATGAGCAGTTCTTC
D gene: .; V gene: TRBV15; J gene: TRBJ2-5; clone size: few; CDR3 protein: CATSRDLTQETQYF; CDR3 DNA: TGTGCCACCAGCAGAGATCTGACCCAAGAGACCCAGTACTTC
D gene: .; V gene: TRBV27; J gene: TRBJ2-7; clone size: .; CDR3 protein: CASSLYIGNEQYF; CDR3 DNA: TGTGCCAGCAGTTTATATATTGGGAACGAGCAGTACTTC
D gene: .; V gene: TRBV20-1; J gene: TRBJ2-5; clone size: many; CDR3 protein: CSAMWGVQETQYF; CDR3 DNA: TGCAGTGCCATGTGGGGTGTTCAAGAGACCCAGTACTTC
D gene: .; V gene: TRBV20-1; J gene: TRBJ1-5; clone size: many; CDR3 protein: CSATPGSSNQPQHF; CDR3 DNA: TGCAGTGCTACCCCCGGGAGTAGCAATCAGCCCCAGCATTTT
D gene: TRBD1; V gene: TRBV20-1; J gene: TRBJ1-1; clone size: many; CDR3 protein: CSARRQGGMNTEAFF; CDR3 DNA: TGCAGTGCTAGAAGGCAGGGGGGAATGAACACTGAAGCTTTCTTT
D gene: .; V gene: TRBV7-9; J gene: TRBJ1-5; clone size: few; CDR3 protein: CASSLVGQNHSNQPQHF; CDR3 DNA: TGTGCCAGCAGCTTAGTCGGACAGAACCATAGCAATCAGCCCCAGCATTTT
D gene: .; V gene: TRBV5-1; J gene: TRBJ2-1; clone size: many; CDR3 protein: CASSLVPQTASYNEQFF; CDR3 DNA: TGCGCCAGCAGCTTGGTGCCTCAGACCGCTTCCTACAATGAGCAGTTCTTC
D gene: TRBD2; V gene: TRBV3-1; J gene: TRBJ2-1; clone size: few; CDR3 protein: CASSPTIMVAGRLDFLYNEQFF; CDR3 DNA: TGTGCCAGCAGCCCGACGATAATGGTAGCGGGGCGGTTGGATTTCCTCTACAATGAGCAGTTCTTC
D gene: TRBD1; V gene: TRBV5-1; J gene: TRBJ2-7; clone size: few; CDR3 protein: CASRTQGEPSYEQYF; CDR3 DNA: TGCGCCAGCAGAACGCAGGGGGAACCCTCCTACGAGCAGTACTTC
D gene: .; V gene: TRBV30; J gene: TRBJ1-6; clone size: few; CDR3 protein: CALAPGVGSPLHF; CDR3 DNA: TGTGCCCTAGCCCCAGGCGTGGGTTCACCCCTCCACTTT
D gene: TRBD2; V gene: TRBV5-1; J gene: TRBJ2-5; clone size: few; CDR3 protein: CASRKAGEGETQYF; CDR3 DNA: TGCGCCAGCAGAAAGGCGGGGGAGGGAGAGACCCAGTACTTC
D gene: .; V gene: TRBV15; J gene: TRBJ2-3; clone size: .; CDR3 protein: CATRFAPTSTDTQYF; CDR3 DNA: TGTGCCACCAGGTTCGCTCCCACTAGCACAGATACGCAGTATTTT
D gene: .; V gene: TRBV5-5; J gene: TRBJ1-2; clone size: few; CDR3 protein: CASSLALGSGVYGYTF; CDR3 DNA: TGTGCCAGCAGCTTGGCCCTTGGGTCAGGGGTCTATGGCTACACCTTC
D gene: TRBD2; V gene: TRBV20-1; J gene: TRBJ2-3; clone size: few; CDR3 protein: CSARGLAAGGTDTQYF; CDR3 DNA: TGCAGTGCTAGAGGATTGGCGGCGGGAGGGACAGATACGCAGTATTTT
D gene: .; V gene: TRBV7-8; J gene: TRBJ2-2; clone size: .; CDR3 protein: CASSRQLAVNTGELFF; CDR3 DNA: TGTGCCAGCAGCCGACAGTTAGCAGTTAACACCGGGGAGCTGTTTTTT
D gene: .; V gene: TRBV4-1; J gene: TRBJ2-1; clone size: few; CDR3 protein: CASSQEWRNEQFF; CDR3 DNA: TGCGCCAGCAGCCAAGAGTGGCGGAATGAGCAGTTCTTC
D gene: TRBD1; V gene: TRBV6-1; J gene: TRBJ1-6; clone size: many; CDR3 protein: CASSTTAGTGFSPLHF; CDR3 DNA: TGTGCCAGCAGTACCACGGCCGGGACAGGGTTCTCACCCCTCCACTTT
D gene: TRBD2; V gene: TRBV7-6; J gene: TRBJ2-1; clone size: few; CDR3 protein: CASSPSGRALSSYNEQFF; CDR3 DNA: TGTGCCAGCAGCCCAAGCGGGAGGGCCTTAAGCTCCTACAATGAGCAGTTCTTC
D gene: .; V gene: TRBV28; J gene: TRBJ2-7; clone size: .; CDR3 protein: CASCPDVPSYEQYF; CDR3 DNA: TGTGCCAGCTGCCCGGACGTACCCTCCTACGAGCAGTACTTC
D gene: .; V gene: TRBV29-1; J gene: TRBJ2-7; clone size: many; CDR3 protein: CSVVGDGYEQYF; CDR3 DNA: TGCAGCGTTGTTGGAGACGGTTACGAGCAGTACTTC
D gene: .; V gene: TRBV20-1; J gene: TRBJ2-7; clone size: .; CDR3 protein: CSARAGFRRGQYF; CDR3 DNA: TGCAGTGCTAGAGCGGGATTCCGACGGGGGCAGTACTTC
D gene: TRBD1; V gene: TRBV7-2; J gene: TRBJ1-1; clone size: many; CDR3 protein: CASSLGQEGEAFF; CDR3 DNA: TGTGCCAGCAGCTTGGGACAGGAGGGCGAAGCTTTCTTT
D gene: .; V gene: TRBV20-1; J gene: TRBJ2-5; clone size: many; CDR3 protein: CSASGIETQYF; CDR3 DNA: TGCAGTGCTAGCGGGATAGAGACCCAGTACTTC
D gene: .; V gene: TRBV7-6; J gene: TRBJ2-5; clone size: .; CDR3 protein: CASSVRVLETQSF; CDR3 DNA: TGTGCCAGCAGCGTCAGGGTTTTGGAGACCCAGTCCTTC
D gene: TRBD1; V gene: TRBV10-3; J gene: TRBJ2-7; clone size: many; CDR3 protein: CAVEGQGLYEQYF; CDR3 DNA: TGTGCCGTTGAGGGACAGGGGCTTTACGAGCAGTACTTC
D gene: TRBD1; V gene: TRBV28; J gene: TRBJ2-7; clone size: .; CDR3 protein: CASIPDRGAEQYF; CDR3 DNA: TGTGCCAGCATCCCGGACAGGGGCGCCGAGCAGTACTTC
D gene: .; V gene: TRBV12-3/TRBV12-4; J gene: TRBJ1-6; clone size: .; CDR3 protein: CASRSGASPPLHF; CDR3 DNA: TGTGCCAGCAGATCCGGGGCCTCTCCACCCCTCCACTTT
D gene: TRBD1; V gene: TRBV29-1; J gene: TRBJ1-1; clone size: .; CDR3 protein: CSVETGAGTEAFF; CDR3 DNA: TGCAGCGTTGAAACAGGGGCGGGCACTGAAGCTTTCTTT
D gene: .; V gene: TRBV10-3; J gene: TRBJ1-5; clone size: many; CDR3 protein: CAISEWGADQPQHF; CDR3 DNA: TGTGCCATCAGTGAGTGGGGGGCCGATCAGCCCCAGCATTTT